Listed here are 11 T cell receptor beta chains from one sample, sequenced in a study of shared clonotypes between healthy human individuals. Only in-frame clones appear in the TCRdb table, and some are missing; sequencing was by immunoSEQ multiplex PCR. The sample lists 2,500,000 or so clones, approximately 94% occurring once. The sequencing sample was made of naive CD4+ T cells from PBMCs. As for subset: CD45RA+ positively selected. These receptors were collected from a man between 18 and 35 years old in good health. Some clones in this sample may be carry-over from other donors' samples.

The J gene is TRBJ1-5, the V gene TRBV27, with D possibly TRBD1 on 5 matching bases. The CDR3 has 18 residues. Germline V lookup: CDR1 MNHEY, CDR2 SMNVEV (reference sequence). V was pared by 5 bases and J by 0 bases, with 20 bases between. In DNA, the CDR3 is TGTGCCAGCAGTCGAGACCGGGACCGGAGGCATAGCAATCAGCCCCAGCATTTT. Its protein is CASSRDRDRRHSNQPQHF.

J is TRBJ2-7 and V is TRBV4-1; weak D call: TRBD1 (5 bases). Per the germline V gene, CDR1 is MGHRA and CDR2 is YSYEKL. V was clipped by 0 bases and J by 3 bases, with 9 bases between them. The CDR3 contains 14 residues. In DNA form, the CDR3 reads TGCGCCAGCAGCCAAGATCAGGGTTTCTACGAGCAGTACTTC. It encodes CASSQDQGFYEQYF.

This clone was seen repeatedly, ten times or more. The chain uses TRBV11-2 and TRBJ1-2; the D gene is possibly TRBD1 (6 bases). Germline CDR1 and CDR2: SGHAT and FQNNGV. CDR3 length equals 16 residues. The ends were cut back, 1 base at V and 4 bases at J, with 16 bases in the middle. The CDR3: CASSLGVAGDAYGYTF. The CDR3 DNA follows: TGTGCCAGCAGCTTAGGTGTCGCAGGGGACGCCTATGGCTACACCTTC.

Concerning this clone: The same CDR3 is also encoded by other DNA sequences in this sample. The chain combines TRBV7-9 with TRBJ1-6; unclear D gene. From germline, CDR1 is SEHNR and CDR2 FQNEAQ (reference sequence). V lost 5 bases and J 0 bases, leaving 8 bases between the germline ends. The CDR3 totals 15 residues. The CDR3 DNA follows: TGTGCCAGCAGCCTAGGGAGCTCCTATAATTCACCCCTCCACTTT. It encodes CASSLGSSYNSPLHF.

The chain joins TRBV6-1 to TRBJ2-1, with D tentatively TRBD2 (6 bases). The CDR3 runs to 13 residues. Germline lookup yields CDR1 MNHNS and CDR2 SASEGT. The germline V and J ends were trimmed by 5 bases and 8 bases, with 13 bases remaining between them. CDR3 in DNA: TGTGCCAGCAGTCGACTAGTTATCGATGAGCAGTTCTTC. It is translated as CASSRLVIDEQFF.

The CDR3 region is CASSLGLTGNTEAFF. The CDR3 DNA reads TGTGCCAGCAGCTTAGGGTTAACAGGAAACACTGAAGCTTTCTTT. J is TRBJ1-1 and V is TRBV7-8; maybe TRBD1 (5 bases). This CDR3 is built from 15 residues. Germline CDR1 and CDR2: SGHVS and FQNEAQ. Trimming pared 1 base from V and 2 bases from J, leaving 11 bases between.

The rearrangement links TRBV5-1 to TRBJ2-7, with 12 positions matching TRBD2. The CDR3 is made up of 17 amino acids. Trimming removed 2 bases from V and 2 bases from J; junction bases left unmatched: 8. Germline V lookup: CDR1 SGHRS, CDR2 YFSETQ. The CDR3 DNA follows: TGCGCCAGCAGCTTACCGGGACTAGCGGGTGGGGCCTACGAGCAGTACTTC. Translated, it gives CASSLPGLAGGAYEQYF.

In this sample, this clone turned up once. The rearrangement uses TRBV5-1 and TRBJ2-3; 12 bases align to TRBD2. This CDR3 spans 16 amino acids. V dropped 4 bases and J dropped 6; count of bases not matched to a gene: 9. Germline V gene lookup returns CDR1 SGHRS and CDR2 YFSETQ. In DNA form, the CDR3 reads TGCGCCAGCAGCGAGCAACTAGCGGGAGGCCGGGATACGCAGTATTTT. Protein sequence: CASSEQLAGGRDTQYF.

In DNA form, the CDR3 reads TGTGCCTCCGAACCCCTCCACTTT. It translates to CASEPLHF. This chain links TRBV28 with TRBJ1-6; the D is unclear. This CDR3 spans 8 amino acids. V was cut by 11 bases and J by 12 bases, with 5 bases left in between. Germline V lookup: CDR1 MDHEN, CDR2 SYDVKM. Full variable domain (rest looked up from reference TRBV28 and TRBJ1-6): DVKVTQSSRYLVKRTGEKVFLECVQDMDHENMFWYRQDPGLGLRLIYFSYDVKMKEKGDIPEGYSVSREKKERFSLILESASTNQTSMYLCASEPLHFGNGTRLTVT.

Turning to this clone: At the DNA level, this CDR3 is encoded by other sequences in the same sample as well. The chain links TRBV30 to TRBJ2-7; D perhaps matches TRBD2 (5 bases). V was clipped by 3 bases and J by 0 bases, with 9 bases between them. The CDR3 spans 13 residues. Germline V gene lookup returns CDR1 GTSNPN and CDR2 SVGIG (reference sequence). The CDR3: CAWSAGVSYEQYF. The CDR3, as DNA: TGTGCCTGGAGCGCCGGGGTCTCCTACGAGCAGTACTTC.

The chain is built from TRBV6-1 and TRBJ2-7; D unclear. The germline V gene has CDR1 MNHNS and CDR2 SASEGT. The CDR3 length is 12 residues. V lost 9 bases and J lost 4, with 13 bases in between. In DNA form, the CDR3 reads TGTGCCAGTCAAAAAGCCATATACGAGCAGTACTTC. Translating it yields CASQKAIYEQYF.